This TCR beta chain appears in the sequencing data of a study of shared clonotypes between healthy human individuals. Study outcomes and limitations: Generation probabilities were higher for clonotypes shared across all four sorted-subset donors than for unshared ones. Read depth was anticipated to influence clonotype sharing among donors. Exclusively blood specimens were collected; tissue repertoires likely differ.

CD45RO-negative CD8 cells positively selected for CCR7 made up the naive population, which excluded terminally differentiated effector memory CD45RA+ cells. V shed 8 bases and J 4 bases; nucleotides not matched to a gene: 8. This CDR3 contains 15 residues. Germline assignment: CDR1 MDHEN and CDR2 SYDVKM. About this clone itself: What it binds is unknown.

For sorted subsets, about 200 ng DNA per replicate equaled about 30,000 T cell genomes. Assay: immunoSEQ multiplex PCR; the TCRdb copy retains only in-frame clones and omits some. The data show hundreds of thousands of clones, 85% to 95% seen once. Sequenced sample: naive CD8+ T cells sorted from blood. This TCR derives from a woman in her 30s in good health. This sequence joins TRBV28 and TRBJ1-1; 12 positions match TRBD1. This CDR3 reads CASYWDRGPGTEAFF. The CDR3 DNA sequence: TGTGCCAGCTATTGGGACAGGGGGCCGGGCACTGAAGCTTTCTTT.